This T cell receptor (beta chain) is from a study of shared clonotypes between healthy human individuals. J was trimmed by 2 bases and V by 2 bases; bases with no gene match: 7. The CDR3 has 16 residues. Germline V gene data show CDR1 as SGHVS and CDR2 as FNYEAQ. Study-wide findings and caveats: Sequencing depth was expected to influence donor clonotype sharing. The small donor group covered limited genetic and exposure diversity.

Some clones are missing from TCRdb's copy, which holds only in-frame ones; the method was immunoSEQ multiplex PCR. The sample lists about 2.5 million clones; 80% to 95% were seen once. Remarks on this clone: Its antigen is unidentified.

The V gene is TRBV7-6, the J gene TRBJ2-3; 7 nucleotides match TRBD2. This sequence originates from a man younger than 35 in good health. Some clones in this sample may be carry-over from other donors' samples. Material: naive CD4+ T cells from PBMCs. Described subset: CD45RA+ positively selected. The chain's CDR3 is CASSLLAGVITDTQYF. CDR3 nucleotide sequence: TGTGCCAGCAGCTTACTCGCGGGAGTGATCACAGATACGCAGTATTTT.